The source of this T cell receptor beta chain is a study of cytomegalovirus exposure and HLA in healthy donors. Only in-frame clones appear in the TCRdb table, and some are missing; sequencing was by immunoSEQ multiplex PCR. The data show 110,000 or so clones, around 89% seen once. On this clone: Its antigen is as yet unknown.

Germline CDR1 SGHTA, CDR2 FQGNSA. V gave up 4 bases and J gave up 4 bases; unmatched junction bases: 7. The CDR3 has 15 residues. General study results and limits: As confirmed in vitro, a few CMV-associated chains were specific for CMV antigens. The study labeled 150 to 200 TCR beta chains cytomegalovirus-associated.

The donors belonged to the approximately 110-subject validation cohort, separate from the 666-subject first cohort. V and J are TRBV7-2 and TRBJ1-3, with 7 positions matching TRBD1. The sample taken for sequencing was PBMCs. The sequence was obtained from a man younger than 35 in good health and CMV-seronegative. In DNA form, the CDR3 reads TGTGCCAGCAGCTCGCAACAGGGGTCAGGAAACACCATATATTTT. It yields the protein CASSSQQGSGNTIYF. Full variable domain (outside the CDR3, taken from reference TRBV7-2 and TRBJ1-3): GAGVSQSPSNKVTEKGKDVELRCDPISGHTALYWYRQSLGQGLEFLIYFQGNSAPDKSGLPSDRFSAERTGGSVSTLTIQRTQQEDSAVYLCASSSQQGSGNTIYFGEGSWLTVV.